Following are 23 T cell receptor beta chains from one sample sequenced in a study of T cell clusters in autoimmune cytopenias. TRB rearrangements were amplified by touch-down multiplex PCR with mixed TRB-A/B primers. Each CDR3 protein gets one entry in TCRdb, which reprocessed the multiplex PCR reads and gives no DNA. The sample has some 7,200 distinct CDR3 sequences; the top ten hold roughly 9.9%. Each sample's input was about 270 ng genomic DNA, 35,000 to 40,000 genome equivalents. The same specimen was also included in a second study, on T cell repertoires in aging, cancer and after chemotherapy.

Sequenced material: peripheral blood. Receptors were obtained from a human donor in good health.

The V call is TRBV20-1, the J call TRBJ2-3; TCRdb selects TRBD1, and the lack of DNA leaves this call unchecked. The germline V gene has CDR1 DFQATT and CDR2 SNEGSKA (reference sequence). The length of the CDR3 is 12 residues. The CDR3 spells CSARGGPDTQYF.

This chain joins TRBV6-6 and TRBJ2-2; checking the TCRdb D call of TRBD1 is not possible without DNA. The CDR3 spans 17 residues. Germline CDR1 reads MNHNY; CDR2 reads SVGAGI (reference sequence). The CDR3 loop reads CASSYWGTGGSTGELFF.

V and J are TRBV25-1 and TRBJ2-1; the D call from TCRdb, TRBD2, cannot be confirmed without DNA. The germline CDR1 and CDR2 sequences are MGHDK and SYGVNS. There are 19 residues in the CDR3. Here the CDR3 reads CATEPQRLAGESSYNEQFF.

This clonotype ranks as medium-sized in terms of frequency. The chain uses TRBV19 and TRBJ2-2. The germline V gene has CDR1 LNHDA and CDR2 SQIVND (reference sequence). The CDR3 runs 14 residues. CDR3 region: CASSYNTNTGELFF. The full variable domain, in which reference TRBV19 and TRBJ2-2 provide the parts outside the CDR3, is DGGITQSPKYLFRKEGQNVTLSCEQNLNHDAMYWYRQDPGQGLRLIYYSQIVNDFQKGDIAEGYSVSREKKESFPLTVTSAQKNPTAFYLCASSYNTNTGELFFGEGSRLTVL.

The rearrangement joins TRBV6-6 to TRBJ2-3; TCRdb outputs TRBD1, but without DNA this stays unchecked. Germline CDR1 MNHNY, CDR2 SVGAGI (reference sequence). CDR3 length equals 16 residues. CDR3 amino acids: CASSYGTGISTDTQYF.

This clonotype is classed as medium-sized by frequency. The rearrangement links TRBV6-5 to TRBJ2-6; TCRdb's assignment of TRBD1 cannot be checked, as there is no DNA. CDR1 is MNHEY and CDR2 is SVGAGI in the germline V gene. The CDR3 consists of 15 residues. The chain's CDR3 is CASSPTGDGANVLTF.

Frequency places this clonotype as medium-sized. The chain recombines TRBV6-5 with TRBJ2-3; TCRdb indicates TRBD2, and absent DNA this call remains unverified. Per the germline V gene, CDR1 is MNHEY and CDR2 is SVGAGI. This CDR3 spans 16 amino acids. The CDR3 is CASSYGRGGHADTQYF.

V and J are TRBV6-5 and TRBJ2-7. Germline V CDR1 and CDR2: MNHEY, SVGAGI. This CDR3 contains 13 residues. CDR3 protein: CASSYRETYEQYF.

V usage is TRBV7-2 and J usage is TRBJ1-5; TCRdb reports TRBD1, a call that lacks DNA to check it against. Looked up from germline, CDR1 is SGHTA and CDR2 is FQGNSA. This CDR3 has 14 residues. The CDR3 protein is CASSTTGGNQPQHF.

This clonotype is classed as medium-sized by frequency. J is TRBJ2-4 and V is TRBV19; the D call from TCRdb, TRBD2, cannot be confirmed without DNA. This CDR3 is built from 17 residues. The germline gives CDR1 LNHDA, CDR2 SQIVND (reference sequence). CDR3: CASSIDLPSGVRNIQYF.

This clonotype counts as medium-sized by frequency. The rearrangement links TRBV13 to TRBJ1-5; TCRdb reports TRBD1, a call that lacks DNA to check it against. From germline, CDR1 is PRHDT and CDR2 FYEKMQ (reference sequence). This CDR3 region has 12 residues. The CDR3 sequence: CASSRDNQPQHF.

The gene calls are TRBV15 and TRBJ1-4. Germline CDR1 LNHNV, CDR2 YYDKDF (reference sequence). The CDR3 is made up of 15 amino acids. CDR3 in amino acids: CATSRDGYSGEKLFF. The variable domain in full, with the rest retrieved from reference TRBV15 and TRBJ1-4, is DAMVIQNPRYQVTQFGKPVTLSCSQTLNHNVMYWYQQKSSQAPKLLFHYYDKDFNNEADTPDNFQSRRPNTSFCFLDIRSPGLGDTAMYLCATSRDGYSGEKLFFGSGTQLSVL.

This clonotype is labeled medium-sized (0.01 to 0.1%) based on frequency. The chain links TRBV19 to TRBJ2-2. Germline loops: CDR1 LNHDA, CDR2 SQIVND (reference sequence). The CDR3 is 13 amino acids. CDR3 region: CASSIWGGGELFF.

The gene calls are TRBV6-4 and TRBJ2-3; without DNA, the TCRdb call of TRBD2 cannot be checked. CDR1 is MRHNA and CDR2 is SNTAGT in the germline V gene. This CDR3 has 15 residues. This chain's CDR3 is CATASGGASTDTQYF.

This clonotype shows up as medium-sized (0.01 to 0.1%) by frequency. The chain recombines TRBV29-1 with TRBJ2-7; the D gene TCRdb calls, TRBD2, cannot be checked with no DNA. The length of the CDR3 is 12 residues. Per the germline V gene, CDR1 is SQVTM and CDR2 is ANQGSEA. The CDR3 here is CSVRTSKYEQYF.

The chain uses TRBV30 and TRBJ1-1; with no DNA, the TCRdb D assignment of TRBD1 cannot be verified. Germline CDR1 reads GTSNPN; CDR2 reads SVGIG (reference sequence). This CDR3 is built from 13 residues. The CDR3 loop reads CARSVPEVAEAFF.

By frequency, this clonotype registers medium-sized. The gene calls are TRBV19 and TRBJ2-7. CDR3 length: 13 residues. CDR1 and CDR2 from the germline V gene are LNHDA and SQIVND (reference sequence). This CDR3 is CASSTGFAYEQYF.

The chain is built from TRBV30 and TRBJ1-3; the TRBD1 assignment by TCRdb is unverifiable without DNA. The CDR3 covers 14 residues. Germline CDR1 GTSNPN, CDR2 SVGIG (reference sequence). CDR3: CAWSGGLSGNTIYF.

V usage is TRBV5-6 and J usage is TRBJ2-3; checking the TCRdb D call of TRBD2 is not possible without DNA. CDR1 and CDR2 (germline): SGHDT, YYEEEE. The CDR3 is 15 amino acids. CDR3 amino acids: CASSEGLEITDTQYF.

The CDR3 region is CASSSNSGVNEQFF. This chain joins TRBV12-3 or TRBV12-4 and TRBJ2-1; TCRdb's D call of TRBD2 is untestable without DNA. The CDR3 is made up of 14 amino acids.

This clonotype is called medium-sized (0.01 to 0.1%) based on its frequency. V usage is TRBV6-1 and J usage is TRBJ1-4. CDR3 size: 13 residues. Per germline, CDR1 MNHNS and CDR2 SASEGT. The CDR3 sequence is CASSGGPNEKLFF.

The CDR3 here is CSAARTDNEQFF. The rearrangement uses TRBV20-1 and TRBJ2-1; without DNA, the TCRdb call of TRBD1 cannot be checked. The CDR3 contains 12 residues. Per germline, CDR1 DFQATT and CDR2 SNEGSKA (reference sequence).

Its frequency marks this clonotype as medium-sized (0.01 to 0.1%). This chain's CDR3 is CASSPGLLTDTQYF. The rearrangement joins TRBV27 to TRBJ2-3; TCRdb reports TRBD2, a call that lacks DNA to check it against. The CDR3 is made up of 14 amino acids. Germline V gene lookup returns CDR1 MNHEY and CDR2 SMNVEV (reference sequence).